Below, one T cell receptor beta chain is given with its context. Its antigen is undetermined. 60 Vbeta and 13 Jbeta primers were used in PCR. As handled by the study authors: A later analysis counted around 80 million unique TCR beta chains, around 10 million shared. The data were produced by immunoSEQ multiplex PCR, yet TCRdb's version contains in-frame clones alone and is incomplete. V and J calls and clone size are as listed in that table; D and trimming were resolved from the DNA. The sample carries around 140,000 clones, approximately 86% recorded once. Trimming at V came to 4 bases and at J to 0 bases, leaving 9 bases not matched to a gene. From germline, CDR1 is SGHDT and CDR2 YYEEEE. The CDR3 runs to 16 residues. This sample is drawn from a study of cytomegalovirus exposure and HLA in healthy donors. Points from the study as a whole: Across all donors, roughly uniform sequencing depth was an assumption of the presence/absence analyses. Among TCR beta chains of equal frequency, HLA-associated ones were more clonally expanded in a later analysis. Previous analysis showed most TCR beta V segments were productive about 87% or about 30% of the time.

The rearrangement joins TRBV5-6 to TRBJ2-5, with TRBD1 matching 7 bases. Sample: PBMCs. The sequence came from a woman between 40 and 55 years old in good health and CMV-seronegative. CDR3 loop: CASSREMGQNQETQYF. The CDR3, as DNA: TGTGCCAGCAGCAGAGAAATGGGACAGAACCAAGAGACCCAGTACTTC.